Listed below are T cell receptor beta chains from one sample, sequenced in a study of blood T cell repertoires in COVID-19. Clones were read by immunoSEQ multiplex PCR, and TCRdb kept only the in-frame ones, dropping some. The sample holds 100,000 to 150,000 clones, about 85% seen once. The sequenced sample was peripheral blood. The receptors were sampled from a woman older than 75 with acute or convalescent COVID-19. Each CDR3 is given with its conserved first and last residue. The order of the fields is clone size, J gene, D gene, V gene, CDR3 DNA, CDR3 protein. The D gene is left open where the match is weak. The size field is filled for only some rows; it gives once, few, many or a size class.

clone size: NA
J gene: TRBJ1-2
D gene: NA
V gene: TRBV7-2
CDR3 DNA: TGTGCCAGCAGCTTTCGAACAGCCGGACTTTATAACTATGGCTACACCTTC
CDR3 protein: CASSFRTAGLYNYGYTF

clone size: NA
J gene: TRBJ2-2
D gene: NA
V gene: TRBV7-3
CDR3 DNA: TGTGCCAGCAGCTTACTACGAGGTGGGGAGCTGTTTTTT
CDR3 protein: CASSLLRGGELFF

clone size: NA
J gene: TRBJ1-4
D gene: TRBD1
V gene: TRBV7-9
CDR3 DNA: TGTGCCAGCACCCCAAGTCTGGCAGGGGGGGAAAAACTGTTTTTT
CDR3 protein: CASTPSLAGGEKLFF

clone size: NA
J gene: TRBJ1-2
D gene: TRBD1
V gene: TRBV5-6
CDR3 DNA: TGTGCCAGCAGCCCCGCGAACAGGGGGAATGGCTACACCTTC
CDR3 protein: CASSPANRGNGYTF

clone size: NA
J gene: TRBJ2-5
D gene: NA
V gene: TRBV6-6
CDR3 DNA: TGTGCCAGCAGTTACTCTGGGAGGGAGACCCAGTACTTC
CDR3 protein: CASSYSGRETQYF

clone size: NA
J gene: TRBJ1-1
D gene: NA
V gene: TRBV5-1
CDR3 DNA: TGCGCCAGCAGCTTGGACGGGAGCATGAACACTGAAGCTTTCTTT
CDR3 protein: CASSLDGSMNTEAFF

clone size: NA
J gene: TRBJ1-3
D gene: NA
V gene: TRBV6-5
CDR3 DNA: TGTGCCAGCAGTTACTCGAACCCGAACAAGGGAAACACCATATATTTT
CDR3 protein: CASSYSNPNKGNTIYF

clone size: NA
J gene: TRBJ1-5
D gene: NA
V gene: TRBV20-1
CDR3 DNA: TGCAGTGCTAGTGGTGACAGTAGCAATCAGCCCCAGCATTTT
CDR3 protein: CSASGDSSNQPQHF

clone size: NA
J gene: TRBJ2-3
D gene: NA
V gene: TRBV20-1
CDR3 DNA: TGCAGTGCCAGTCCCATAGGCACAGATACGCAGTATTTT
CDR3 protein: CSASPIGTDTQYF

clone size: NA
J gene: TRBJ2-5
D gene: TRBD2
V gene: TRBV5-1
CDR3 DNA: TGCGCCAGCAGCCTCATTGGGAGCGGGGGGGCAGGAGAGACCCAGTACTTC
CDR3 protein: CASSLIGSGGAGETQYF

clone size: NA
J gene: TRBJ1-2
D gene: NA
V gene: TRBV7-9
CDR3 DNA: TGTGCCAGCAGCAGGACAGAGTTTGACTACACCTTC
CDR3 protein: CASSRTEFDYTF

clone size: NA
J gene: TRBJ1-2
D gene: TRBD1
V gene: TRBV10-1
CDR3 DNA: TGCGCCAGCAGTGAGTCCACCTTGACAGGGGTAAATGGCTACACCTTC
CDR3 protein: CASSESTLTGVNGYTF

clone size: NA
J gene: TRBJ2-3
D gene: NA
V gene: TRBV6-5
CDR3 DNA: TGTGCCAGCAGTTACAAAACGGGGAGAACAGATACGCAGTATTTT
CDR3 protein: CASSYKTGRTDTQYF

clone size: NA
J gene: TRBJ1-2
D gene: TRBD1
V gene: TRBV6-5
CDR3 DNA: TGTGCCAGCAGTTACCTCCGGGACAGGGGGCTCTATGGCTACACCTTC
CDR3 protein: CASSYLRDRGLYGYTF

clone size: NA
J gene: TRBJ2-3
D gene: TRBD2
V gene: TRBV5-4
CDR3 DNA: TGTGCCAGCAGCCCGGCGGGGGGGCGAGGGGATACGCAGTATTTT
CDR3 protein: CASSPAGGRGDTQYF

clone size: NA
J gene: TRBJ1-6
D gene: TRBD1
V gene: TRBV6-4
CDR3 DNA: TGTGCCAGCAGAATGGGACAGGGAAATTCACCCCTCCACTTT
CDR3 protein: CASRMGQGNSPLHF

clone size: NA
J gene: TRBJ1-2
D gene: NA
V gene: TRBV27
CDR3 DNA: TGTGCCAGCAGAAAGGGAGGTGGCTACACCTTC
CDR3 protein: CASRKGGGYTF

clone size: NA
J gene: TRBJ1-2
D gene: TRBD1
V gene: TRBV18
CDR3 DNA: TGTGCCAGCTCAGCTCAGGACAGGGGGAGGTCTGGCTACACCTTC
CDR3 protein: CASSAQDRGRSGYTF

clone size: NA
J gene: TRBJ1-5
D gene: NA
V gene: TRBV5-4
CDR3 DNA: TGTGCCACATGGGAGGGCGGCAGGTCGGACCAGCCCCAGCATTTT
CDR3 protein: CATWEGGRSDQPQHF

clone size: NA
J gene: TRBJ1-1
D gene: NA
V gene: TRBV19
CDR3 DNA: TGTGCCAGTACTCCAGGGCTAACGAACACTGAAGCTTTCTTT
CDR3 protein: CASTPGLTNTEAFF

clone size: many
J gene: TRBJ1-3
D gene: NA
V gene: TRBV2
CDR3 DNA: TGTGCCAGCACGCGGGACGACGGGTATAACACCATATATTTT
CDR3 protein: CASTRDDGYNTIYF

clone size: NA
J gene: TRBJ1-1
D gene: NA
V gene: TRBV11-1
CDR3 DNA: TGTGCCAGCAGCTTATCCCAGTGGAGCGGCGAGACTCTAGCTTTCTTT
CDR3 protein: CASSLSQWSGETLAFF

clone size: NA
J gene: TRBJ2-2
D gene: NA
V gene: TRBV7-9
CDR3 DNA: TGTGCCAGCAGCTTAGACAGGTACACCGGGGAGCTGTTTTTT
CDR3 protein: CASSLDRYTGELFF

clone size: NA
J gene: TRBJ1-1
D gene: NA
V gene: TRBV5-4
CDR3 DNA: TGTGCCAGCAGCTTGGGGGGAGGCACTGAAGCTTTCTTT
CDR3 protein: CASSLGGGTEAFF

clone size: NA
J gene: TRBJ1-5
D gene: NA
V gene: TRBV6-2/TRBV6-3
CDR3 DNA: TGTGCCAGCAGTTATCGGGTTCAGCCCCAGCATTTT
CDR3 protein: CASSYRVQPQHF

clone size: NA
J gene: TRBJ2-5
D gene: TRBD2
V gene: TRBV3-1/TRBV3-2
CDR3 DNA: TGTGCCAGCAGCCAATGGGGAACCGGGACTAGCGGGGGGACTGAGACCCAGTACTTC
CDR3 protein: CASSQWGTGTSGGTETQYF